This TCR beta chain is from a study of cytomegalovirus exposure and HLA in healthy donors. A multiplex PCR was run with 60 Vbeta primers and 13 Jbeta primers. TCRdb's table, derived via immunoSEQ multiplex PCR, lists solely in-frame clones and lacks some. The table has roughly 150,000 clones, about 80% seen once; the top ten hold around a tenth. Notes on this clone: Its antigen is unidentified.

Overall study findings and caveats: Later analysis indicated greater clonal expansion among HLA-associated TCR beta chains than among equally common other chains. The listing of about 150 TCR beta chains classed them as cytomegalovirus-associated. Among donors in an Asian-associated ancestry cluster, a later analysis reportedly found fewer N-insertions than the roughly 610-donor mean.

Sequenced: PBMCs. The TCR was taken from a man younger than 35 in good health and CMV-seropositive.

CDR3 bases: TGCGCCAGCAGCTTTGGCGGGTCCAAAAACATTCAGTACTTC. It specifies CASSFGGSKNIQYF. The chain links TRBV5-1 to TRBJ2-4; TRBD2 might be the D (5 bases). V gave up 2 bases and J gave up 2 bases, with 8 bases separating them. The CDR3 loop spans 14 amino acids. CDR1 and CDR2 from the germline V gene are SGHRS and YFSETQ.